This T cell receptor beta chain comes out of a study of cytomegalovirus exposure and HLA in healthy donors. 13 Jbeta primers and 60 Vbeta primers were used for the PCR. Here immunoSEQ multiplex PCR was the method, and the copy in TCRdb shows in-frame clones only, minus some. Here the sample spans about 110,000 clones, about 70% being singletons. The CDR3 is made up of 12 amino acids. Between the trimmed V and J ends, which lost 6 bases and 5 bases, there was a span of 10 bases. CDR1 and CDR2 (germline): MDHEN, SYDVKM. Comments on this clone: Its antigen is not identified. Other DNA sequences in the sample encode the same CDR3.

Broader study findings: Associated with HLA alleles at 0.05 false discovery rate in a later analysis were 17,000 or so TCR beta sequences. Presence/absence results assume similar sequencing depth per donor, which may not hold. A later analysis reportedly found that, within productive TCRs, an Asian-associated ancestry cluster had fewer N-insertions than the mean observed across the 666 donors. In a later analysis, most CMV-associated TCR beta chains appeared HLA-restricted.

The V and J genes are TRBV28 and TRBJ1-2, with TRBD1 as a possible D gene (5 bases). The sequenced sample was PBMCs. The source is a middle-aged man in good health and CMV-seropositive. DNA of the CDR3: TGTGCCAGCAGCTTCCGGGGGTATGGCTACACCTTC. The encoded protein is CASSFRGYGYTF.